Shown below are 9 T cell receptor beta chains from a single sample sequenced in a study of radiation and T cells in renal cell carcinoma. Libraries were prepared by immunoSEQ multiplex PCR; TCRdb keeps only in-frame clonotypes and omits some of them. The sample records approximately 65,000 clones, around 80% being singletons. Specified time point: blood 4 weeks post-SBRT, at nephrectomy. Stated treatment: 15 Gy SBRT to primary tumor, nephrectomy 4 weeks later. The sequenced sample was blood, obtained from a patient whose treatment included radiotherapy and nephrectomy. The receptors shown here come from a man aged 55-75 years with renal cell carcinoma.

The chain combines TRBV6-1 with TRBJ1-1; 7 bases fit TRBD1. This CDR3 has 17 amino acids. The germline gives CDR1 MNHNS, CDR2 SASEGT. V trimming: 2 bases; J trimming: 0 bases; junction bases outside the gene matches: 9. This chain's CDR3 is CASSEIGGRGMNTEAFF. The CDR3 nucleotides are TGTGCCAGCAGTGAAATTGGTGGCAGGGGGATGAACACTGAAGCTTTCTTT.

The V call is TRBV6-5, the J call TRBJ2-3; D is unclear. Germline CDR1 reads MNHEY; CDR2 reads SVGAGI. V lost 8 bases and J 8 bases, leaving 14 bases between the germline ends. CDR3 length equals 12 residues. This CDR3 reads CASSWSTGTQYF. CDR3 in DNA: TGTGCCAGCTCATGGAGCACCGGTACGCAGTATTTT.

This chain connects TRBV18 to TRBJ1-1, with TRBD1 as a possible D gene (6 bases). CDR1 is KGHSH, CDR2 LQKENI, per germline. This CDR3 region has 16 residues. Trimming shortened V by 0 bases and J by 2 bases, and 13 bases separated the two germline ends. The CDR3 loop reads CASSPPRGARNTEAFF. In nucleotides, the CDR3 is TGTGCCAGCTCACCACCGAGGGGGGCGAGAAACACTGAAGCTTTCTTT.

The rearrangement uses TRBV5-4 and TRBJ2-7, with D tentatively TRBD1 (6 bases). Germline CDR1 SGHNT, CDR2 YYREEE (reference sequence). The CDR3 extends over 14 amino acids. This chain's CDR3 is CASNLAGAHYEQYV. Written as DNA, the CDR3 is TGTGCCAGCAACTTGGCAGGGGCGCACTACGAGCAGTACGTC.

V usage is TRBV7-2 and J usage is TRBJ2-5, with unresolved D. The end of the DNA aligns better with TRBJ2-7, so the J call may be wrong. This CDR3 is built from 11 residues. Germline values: CDR1 SGHTA, CDR2 FQGNSA. CDR3 in DNA: TGTGCCAGCAGCGCTGCCTACGAGCAGTACTTC. This translates into CASSAAYEQYF.

The chain employs TRBV29-1 and TRBJ1-2; D may be TRBD1 (5 bases). Trimming cost V 2 bases and J 7 bases, with 17 bases left between them. The CDR3 consists of 14 residues. Looked up from germline, CDR1 is SQVTM and CDR2 is ANQGSEA. The chain's CDR3 is CSVEITQGRGGYTF. CDR3 nucleotide sequence: TGCAGCGTTGAAATCACCCAGGGCCGGGGTGGCTACACCTTC.

The chain carries TRBV9 and TRBJ2-3; the D call may be TRBD1 or TRBD2 (6 bases each). Trimming cost V 0 bases and J 5 bases, with 13 bases left between them. The CDR3 runs 15 residues. CDR1 and CDR2 from the germline V gene are SGDLS and YYNGEE. CDR3 residues: CASSVGLGGRDTQYF. CDR3 DNA sequence: TGTGCCAGCAGCGTAGGATTGGGGGGCCGAGATACGCAGTATTTT.

The chain is built from TRBV7-9 and TRBJ2-4, with D uncertain. Germline lookup yields CDR1 SEHNR and CDR2 FQNEAQ (reference sequence). CDR3 length equals 14 residues. The germline V and J ends were trimmed by 1 base and 4 bases, with 8 bases remaining between them. The CDR3 protein is CASSLGAEKNIQYF. CDR3 DNA sequence: TGTGCCAGCAGCTTAGGTGCAGAAAAAAACATTCAGTACTTC. The whole variable domain, filled in from reference TRBV7-9 and TRBJ2-4, reads DTGVSQNPRHKITKRGQNVTFRCDPISEHNRLYWYRQTLGQGPEFLTYFQNEAQLEKSRLLSDRFSAERPKGSFSTLEIQRTEQGDSAMYLCASSLGAEKNIQYFGAGTRLSVL.

The gene calls are TRBV7-9 and TRBJ2-3; 10 bases align to TRBD1. Germline CDR1 reads SEHNR; CDR2 reads FQNEAQ (reference sequence). CDR3 length: 18 amino acids. The ends lost 4 bases at V and 0 bases at J; junction bases unmatched: 10. CDR3 nucleotide sequence: TGTGCCAGCAGCTGGAGGTCCGGGACAGGGGCTAGCACAGATACGCAGTATTTT. This translates into CASSWRSGTGASTDTQYF.